The present T cell receptor beta chain was sequenced within a study of T cells in localized non-small cell lung cancer. The study, taken as a whole, reports: Greater blood T cell density accompanied longer overall survival. Heterogeneity within the tumor remains possible, as just one region underwent sequencing. Measurement of T cell clonality placed uninvolved adjacent lung highest, above the level in tumor. Appearance in adjacent lung was seen for a median about 58 of the top 100 tumor clones.

The assay was immunoSEQ multiplex PCR, and TCRdb's table has in-frame clones only and misses some. This repertoire shows tens of thousands of clones, about 81% found once; its top ten account for about 36%. Worth noting for this clone: Its antigen is unknown.

Losses at the gene ends were 6 bases for V and 4 bases for J; bases not matched to a gene: 6. The CDR3 is made up of 14 amino acids. Germline V gene sequence: CDR1 ENHRY, CDR2 SYGVKD. The TCR originated in a male donor at least 60 years old with stage II squamous cell lung carcinoma. Sequencing was performed on peripheral blood, taken before any cancer treatment. This chain connects TRBV10-3 to TRBJ2-1, with 7 positions matching TRBD2. The CDR3 sequence is CAIRLGGDYNEQFF. In DNA form, the CDR3 reads TGTGCCATCAGGCTGGGGGGGGATTACAATGAGCAGTTCTTC.